This T cell receptor beta chain was found in a study of PD-1 blockade in classical Hodgkin lymphoma. Here immunoSEQ multiplex PCR was the method, and the copy in TCRdb shows in-frame clones only, minus some. The sample contains around 42,000 clones, around two thirds of which appear only once. Comments on this clone: What it binds is unknown.

The germline gives CDR1 SEHNR, CDR2 FQNEAQ (reference sequence). This CDR3 is 13 amino acids long. The V gene lost 3 bases and the J gene lost 5 bases, with 11 bases spanning the gap. After autologous stem cell transplantation all patients relapsed, and prior brentuximab vedotin exposure differed between cohorts. Study-wide findings and caveats: By C4D1 there was a significant rise in CD4+ TCR diversity but not in CD8+ TCR diversity. Healthy donors were reported to have higher baseline TCR diversity than newly diagnosed patients. Patients who began taking nivolumab under 1 year after ASCT were left out. Although disease activity or prior therapy may be involved, causes of the repertoire differences remain undefined.

This chain uses TRBV7-9 with TRBJ2-7, with D perhaps given as TRBD1 or TRBD2 (5 bases each). The source of this sequence is a human donor with classical Hodgkin lymphoma. The specimen comprised peripheral blood mononuclear cells (PBMCs), sampled at baseline. The CDR3 DNA follows: TGTGCCAGCAGCTTCGCAGGGAGACACGAGCAGTACTTC. Its translation is CASSFAGRHEQYF.